Shown below are 26 T cell receptor beta chains from a single sample sequenced in a study of cytomegalovirus exposure and HLA in healthy donors. Produced via immunoSEQ multiplex PCR; TCRdb's table is partial and in-frame only. The sample lists approximately 160,000 clones, around four fifths occurring once. The sequencing sample was made of PBMCs. These receptor sequences come from a man younger than 40 in good health and CMV-seropositive.

Here the CDR3 reads CASSVGAGPSTDTQYF. The CDR3 DNA follows: TGTGCCAGCAGCGTAGGGGCGGGACCTAGCACAGATACGCAGTATTTT. The V gene is TRBV9, the J gene TRBJ2-3; D might be TRBD2 (6 bases). The CDR3 covers 16 residues. Trimming removed 0 bases from V and 0 bases from J, with 11 bases in between. Germline V CDR1 and CDR2: SGDLS, YYNGEE.

V gene TRBV7-2 combines with J gene TRBJ2-5; 8 bases line up with TRBD2. The CDR3 totals 17 residues. Germline V gene lookup returns CDR1 SGHTA and CDR2 FQGNSA. Trimming cost V 1 base and J 5 bases; bases outside gene matches: 12. The CDR3 here is CASSLEGSGGGWETQYF. The DNA of the CDR3 is TGTGCCAGCAGCTTAGAAGGGAGCGGGGGAGGGTGGGAGACCCAGTACTTC.

The gene calls are TRBV27 and TRBJ2-3, with D possibly TRBD1 on 7 matching bases. The CDR3 is 15 amino acids. CDR1 MNHEY and CDR2 SMNVEV come from the germline V gene (reference sequence). The V gene lost 5 bases and the J gene lost 7 bases, with 19 bases spanning the gap. The CDR3 bases are TGTGCCAGCAGTATTGCGACAGGGAGGCCTAATACGCAGTATTTT. Its protein is CASSIATGRPNTQYF.

The rearrangement links TRBV4-1 to TRBJ1-2, with 8 bases matching TRBD1. The CDR3 has 15 amino acids. From germline, CDR1 is MGHRA and CDR2 YSYEKL. Trimming took 5 bases from V and 4 from J; bases not matched to a gene: 9. This CDR3 is CASSYAGTGTYGYTF. CDR3 DNA sequence: TGCGCCAGCAGCTACGCTGGGACAGGTACCTATGGCTACACCTTC.

The chain recombines TRBV7-9 with TRBJ1-1; 10 bases map to TRBD1. V shed 4 bases and J 3 bases; nucleotides not matched to a gene: 8. The germline gives CDR1 SEHNR, CDR2 FQNEAQ (reference sequence). This CDR3 region has 16 residues. The CDR3 sequence is CASSCPGTGADTEAFF. CDR3 DNA sequence: TGTGCCAGCAGCTGTCCCGGGACAGGGGCGGACACTGAAGCTTTCTTT.

The chain recombines TRBV27 with TRBJ2-1, with TRBD2 matching 8 bases. This CDR3 is built from 15 residues. J was trimmed by 3 bases and V by 0 bases; bases with no gene match: 1. Germline V gene sequence: CDR1 MNHEY, CDR2 SMNVEV (reference sequence). This CDR3 reads CASSLSAGGYNEQFF. CDR3 DNA sequence: TGTGCCAGCAGTTTATCTGCGGGGGGCTACAATGAGCAGTTCTTC.

V is TRBV4-3 and J is TRBJ2-2, with D possibly matching TRBD1 (6 bases). The CDR3 loop spans 17 amino acids. The V end was cut by 5 bases, the J end by 5 bases, with 21 bases between. Germline lookup yields CDR1 LGHNA and CDR2 YSLEER. CDR3 sequence: CASSSNPPGTTTGELFF. The DNA for the CDR3 is TGCGCCAGCAGCTCCAACCCCCCCGGGACAACAACCGGGGAGCTGTTTTTT.

V gene TRBV11-3 combines with J gene TRBJ2-3; possibly TRBD1 for D (5 bases). V was shortened by 5 bases and J by 1 base, with 13 bases between the two germline ends. Germline CDR1 is SGHNT and CDR2 is YENEEA. The CDR3 is 15 amino acids. This chain's CDR3 is CASSRLRGGTDTQYF. CDR3 in DNA: TGTGCCAGCAGCCGACTTAGGGGCGGCACAGATACGCAGTATTTT.

The chain is built from TRBV4-1 and TRBJ1-5; D remains ambiguous. The CDR3 sequence is 13 residues long. Trimming left V 1 base short and J 5 bases short, with 6 bases between. From germline, CDR1 is MGHRA and CDR2 YSYEKL. Here the CDR3 reads CASSQVPDQPQHF. Here the CDR3 DNA reads TGCGCCAGCAGCCAAGTACCAGATCAGCCCCAGCATTTT.

The gene calls are TRBV7-3 and TRBJ2-1, with 14 bases lining up with TRBD2. The V gene end was trimmed by 5 bases and the J gene end by 8 bases; junction bases not matched to a gene: 14. The CDR3 sequence is 18 residues long. The germline CDR1 and CDR2 sequences are SGHTA and FQGTGA. Here the CDR3 DNA reads TGTGCCAGCAGCCTTGACTTGACTAGCGGGGGGGCAGGGGATGAGCAGTTCTTC. The encoded protein is CASSLDLTSGGAGDEQFF.

The gene calls are TRBV9 and TRBJ2-1; TRBD2 might be the D (6 bases). The CDR3 extends over 13 amino acids. Germline V gives CDR1 SGDLS, CDR2 YYNGEE. The V end was cut by 7 bases, the J end by 8 bases, with 16 bases between. The CDR3 spells CASAPTSSHEQFF. CDR3 sequence (DNA): TGTGCCAGCGCCCCAACTAGCTCCCATGAGCAGTTCTTC.

This chain uses TRBV10-3 with TRBJ2-7; 7 positions match TRBD1. V was clipped by 7 bases and J by 6 bases; unmatched bases: 6. This CDR3 region has 12 residues. CDR1 is ENHRY and CDR2 is SYGVKD in the germline V gene. CDR3 bases: TGTGCCATCACAACAGGGGAGAGCGAGCAGTACTTC. This sequence encodes CAITTGESEQYF.

The gene calls are TRBV5-6 and TRBJ2-3, with 8 bases lining up with TRBD2. The CDR3 loop spans 16 amino acids. CDR1 is SGHDT and CDR2 is YYEEEE in the germline V gene. The junction had 5 bases not matched to a gene; V was cut back by 0 bases and J by 2 bases. The CDR3 sequence: CASSLARRGDTDTQYF. The CDR3 coding sequence is TGTGCCAGCAGCTTGGCCCGGCGGGGGGACACAGATACGCAGTATTTT.

This chain connects TRBV19 to TRBJ2-2; 8 nucleotides line up with TRBD2. The V gene's germline CDR1 is LNHDA and CDR2 SQIVND (reference sequence). The ends lost 6 bases at V and 1 base at J; junction bases unmatched: 7. CDR3 length equals 16 residues. The CDR3 DNA reads TGTGCCAGTAGCGTACGGGAGGGGAAGAACACCGGGGAGCTGTTTTTT. Amino acids: CASSVREGKNTGELFF.

The chain's CDR3 is CASSLDGGTHEQFF. The CDR3 nucleotides read TGTGCCAGCAGCTTAGACGGGGGAACCCATGAGCAGTTCTTC. This chain uses TRBV7-9 with TRBJ2-1; D may be TRBD2 (6 bases). The length of the CDR3 is 14 residues. The V gene lost 1 base and the J gene lost 8 bases, with 12 bases spanning the gap. Germline loops: CDR1 SEHNR, CDR2 FQNEAQ (reference sequence). Using reference TRBV7-9 and TRBJ2-1 for the parts outside the CDR3, the full variable domain is DTGVSQNPRHKITKRGQNVTFRCDPISEHNRLYWYRQTLGQGPEFLTYFQNEAQLEKSRLLSDRFSAERPKGSFSTLEIQRTEQGDSAMYLCASSLDGGTHEQFFGPGTRLTVL.

This clone was seen a handful of times. The genes are TRBV27 and TRBJ2-7, with D maybe TRBD2 (5 bases). Trimming took off 7 bases at V and 0 bases at J, with 10 bases between the two ends. Germline CDR1 reads MNHEY; CDR2 reads SMNVEV (reference sequence). CDR3 size: 13 residues. CDR3: CASKTAGSYEQYF. Here the CDR3 DNA reads TGTGCCAGCAAAACGGCGGGCTCCTACGAGCAGTACTTC.

This chain joins TRBV7-9 and TRBJ1-4; weak D call: TRBD1 (6 bases). The germline gives CDR1 SEHNR, CDR2 FQNEAQ (reference sequence). V was trimmed by 1 base and J by 8 bases, leaving 17 bases between them. There are 16 residues in the CDR3. DNA of the CDR3: TGTGCCAGCAGCTTAGTCCGCGGCAGGGGATACGAAAAACTGTTTTTT. Amino acid sequence: CASSLVRGRGYEKLFF.

Details on this clone: The germline gene is not matched at one end of the junction; a read error may be the cause. The chain has TRBV7-7 and TRBJ2-1, with 10 nucleotides matching TRBD2. Germline V gives CDR1 SSHAT, CDR2 FNYEAQ (reference sequence). The CDR3 has 15 residues. CDR3 amino acids: CASSLRTSGNNEQFF. CDR3 nucleotide sequence: TGTGCTAGCAGCTTACGGACTAGCGGAAACAATGAGCAGTTCTTC.

V is TRBV27 and J is TRBJ1-2; the match to TRBD1 covers 8 bases. The CDR3 length is 17 residues. The J segment lost 0 bases and the V segment lost 2 bases, leaving 8 bases of the junction unmatched. Germline V lookup: CDR1 MNHEY, CDR2 SMNVEV (reference sequence). The CDR3 is CASSLARQGTANYGYTF. For the CDR3, the DNA is TGTGCCAGCAGTTTAGCGAGACAGGGGACCGCTAACTATGGCTACACCTTC.

This clone has a single count. V usage is TRBV7-3 and J usage is TRBJ2-2; 12 bases fit TRBD2. The J segment lost 14 bases and the V segment lost 1 base, leaving 11 bases of the junction unmatched. The germline CDR1 and CDR2 sequences are SGHTA and FQGTGA. The CDR3 totals 16 residues. The DNA of the CDR3 is TGTGCCAGCAGCTTAATCTCTGGCCTAGCGGGGGGGAACCTGTTTTTT. Protein sequence: CASSLISGLAGGNLFF.

The V and J genes are TRBV7-8 and TRBJ2-5; D gene uncertain. The CDR3 is 12 residues long. Trimming removed 5 bases at V and 2 bases at J, with 6 bases between. Germline loops: CDR1 SGHVS, CDR2 FQNEAQ. The CDR3 region is CASSLRQETQYF. In DNA form, the CDR3 reads TGTGCCAGCAGCCTCCGTCAAGAGACCCAGTACTTC.

This clone was detected once. The rearrangement joins TRBV7-2 to TRBJ1-5; D not certain. The CDR3 contains 16 residues. Trimming pared 3 bases from V and 0 bases from J, leaving 12 bases between. Germline CDR1 SGHTA, CDR2 FQGNSA. This CDR3 is CASSFFGPSSNQPQHF. The CDR3 DNA sequence: TGTGCCAGCAGCTTTTTTGGGCCGTCTAGCAATCAGCCCCAGCATTTT.

V and J are TRBV19 and TRBJ1-2; 8 bases line up with TRBD1. This CDR3 spans 13 amino acids. Trimming removed 5 bases from V and 5 bases from J; junction bases left unmatched: 4. Germline CDR1 reads LNHDA; CDR2 reads SQIVND (reference sequence). CDR3: CASSRQGAYGYTF. The CDR3 DNA follows: TGTGCCAGTAGTCGTCAGGGGGCGTATGGCTACACCTTC.

The chain recombines TRBV5-4 with TRBJ1-1; no clear D gene. Trimming took off 4 bases at V and 1 base at J, with 11 bases between the two ends. CDR3 size: 14 residues. The germline CDR1 and CDR2 sequences are SGHNT and YYREEE (reference sequence). CDR3 DNA: TGTGCCAGCAGCCCCGGACTAACGAACACTGAAGCTTTCTTT. Translating it yields CASSPGLTNTEAFF.

The chain is built from TRBV6-4 and TRBJ1-2; TRBD1 matches at 7 bases. The V segment lost 6 bases and the J segment 2 bases; nucleotides outside the gene matches: 3. There are 13 residues in the CDR3. Germline V CDR1 and CDR2: MRHNA, SNTAGT. CDR3 loop: CASSPGQNYGYTF. For the CDR3, the DNA is TGTGCCAGCAGCCCGGGACAGAACTATGGCTACACCTTC.

The chain uses TRBV9 and TRBJ1-2, with D uncertain. The germline V and J ends were trimmed by 0 bases and 8 bases, with 14 bases remaining between them. Germline V CDR1 and CDR2: SGDLS, YYNGEE. CDR3 size: 14 residues. CDR3 loop: CASSVGGSLPGYTF. CDR3 coding DNA: TGTGCCAGCAGCGTAGGAGGGTCCCTTCCCGGCTACACCTTC.